The rows below give T cell receptor beta chains drawn from one sample of a study of blood T cell repertoires in COVID-19. TCRdb keeps only in-frame clones here, not all; method: immunoSEQ multiplex PCR. Of hundreds of thousands of clones detected, approximately 86% appear once; the ten largest clones hold 1.5% to 2%. Input material: PBMCs or T cells enriched from blood (not recorded which). The source of these receptors is a woman between 50 and 59 years old who had recovered from COVID-19. The CDR3 runs from the conserved cysteine through the conserved F or W. A D gene is named only where the DNA matches it firmly. Only some rows state a clone size, as once, few, many or a class for expanded clones.

D	V	length	J	size	DNA	CDR3
TRBD2	TRBV19	15	TRBJ2-5	.	TGTGCCAGTAGTATAGGGGGGACTAGCGGGGAGACCCAGTACTTC	CASSIGGTSGETQYF
.	TRBV7-3	11	TRBJ2-7	.	TGTGCCAGCAGCCCGACCCGGGGGCAGTACTTC	CASSPTRGQYF
TRBD1	TRBV14	13	TRBJ1-1	.	TGTGCCAGCAGGGACAGGGGGAACACTGAAGCTTTCTTT	CASRDRGNTEAFF
TRBD2	TRBV5-1	19	TRBJ2-3	.	TGCGCCAGCAGCTTGACTAGCGGGAGATCTCCTTTTGTCACAGATACGCAGTATTTT	CASSLTSGRSPFVTDTQYF
TRBD2	TRBV3-1/TRBV3-2	15	TRBJ2-3	.	TGTGCCAGTAAGCGGGAGGGCCAGCTAGCAGATACGCAGTATTTT	CASKREGQLADTQYF
.	TRBV4-1	15	TRBJ2-3	.	TGCGCCAGCAGCCAATACAAGCGGTCCACAGATACGCAGTATTTT	CASSQYKRSTDTQYF
TRBD2	TRBV7-9	14	TRBJ2-7	.	TGTGCCAGCAGCTTTAGCGGGAGAAGCTACGAGCAGTACTTC	CASSFSGRSYEQYF
TRBD1	TRBV5-1	15	TRBJ1-1	.	TGCGCCAGCAGCCTGGGACAGGGGCCCGGCACTGAAGCTTTCTTT	CASSLGQGPGTEAFF
.	TRBV25-1	13	TRBJ1-1	.	TGTGCCAGCAAGGACAGTCTGAACACTGAAGCTTTCTTT	CASKDSLNTEAFF
TRBD2	TRBV6-2/TRBV6-3	14	TRBJ2-7	once	TGTGCCAGCAGCGACGGACTAGCCGGGTACGAGCAGTACTTC	CASSDGLAGYEQYF
.	TRBV27	15	TRBJ1-6	once	TGTGCCAGCAGCACCTCCCGAGGGTATAATTCACCCCTCCACTTT	CASSTSRGYNSPLHF
TRBD2	TRBV4-2	16	TRBJ2-7	.	TGTGCCAGCAGCCAAGTTTCGGGACTAGCGGGAGTTGAGCAGTACTTC	CASSQVSGLAGVEQYF
TRBD1	TRBV4-1	15	TRBJ2-7	.	TGCGCCAGCAGCCAAGAAAACAGGGGGTCGTACGAGCAGTACTTC	CASSQENRGSYEQYF
.	TRBV28	14	TRBJ2-2	.	TGTGCCAGCAGTTTGTTCTTCCGGACCGGGGAGCTGTTTTTT	CASSLFFRTGELFF
TRBD2	TRBV10-3	16	TRBJ2-3	.	TGTGCCATCAGTGAGTCTCTAGCGGGAGGCACAGATACGCAGTATTTT	CAISESLAGGTDTQYF
.	TRBV12-3/TRBV12-4	12	TRBJ2-3	.	TGTGCCAGCAGTTTCGGCACAGATACGCAGTATTTT	CASSFGTDTQYF
TRBD2	TRBV7-9	16	TRBJ2-3	.	TGTGCCAGCAGCTCACCGACTAGCGGGAGGTCGGATACGCAGTATTTT	CASSSPTSGRSDTQYF
TRBD1	TRBV5-1	15	TRBJ2-2	.	TGCGCCAGCAGCTTGCTAGGGGGCTACACCGGGGAGCTGTTTTTT	CASSLLGGYTGELFF
TRBD1	TRBV19	13	TRBJ2-5	.	TGTGCCAGTAGGGGGACAGGGCAAGAGACCCAGTACTTC	CASRGTGQETQYF
.	TRBV27	15	TRBJ1-2	.	TGTGCCAGCAGAGTCTCTAGGGGCGCGAACTATGGCTACACCTTC	CASRVSRGANYGYTF
.	TRBV5-4	14	TRBJ1-1	.	TGTGCCAGCAGCAATGGTCCAGGGAACACTGAAGCTTTCTTT	CASSNGPGNTEAFF
.	TRBV10-3	14	TRBJ2-1	.	TGTGCCATCAGTGAGTCCTCCACGGGGTATGAGCAGTTCTTC	CAISESSTGYEQFF
.	TRBV5-6	15	TRBJ1-6	.	TGTGCCAGCAGCTTGGGTAGCTCCTATAATTCACCCCTCCACTTT	CASSLGSSYNSPLHF
.	TRBV14	14	TRBJ1-1	once	TGTGCCAGCAGCCTTTATACAGGGAACACTGAAGCTTTCTTT	CASSLYTGNTEAFF
.	TRBV2	13	TRBJ1-4	once	TGTGCCAGCAGTACAGGGTTGTTAAGGAAACTGTTTTTT	CASSTGLLRKLFF
.	TRBV4-1	15	TRBJ2-3	.	TGCGCCAGCAGCCAAGATCCAGCGGCTCTATATACGCAGTATTTT	CASSQDPAALYTQYF
.	TRBV7-9	13	TRBJ1-4	.	TGTGCCAGCAGCTTAGTGCGGGGGGAAAAACTGTTTTTT	CASSLVRGEKLFF
TRBD2	TRBV20-1	15	TRBJ2-5	.	TGCAGTGCTAGTTCGGGACTAGCGGGAGGGGAGACCCAGTACTTC	CSASSGLAGGETQYF
.	TRBV2	16	TRBJ1-2	.	TGTGCCAGCAGTGTCGAGAAACAGCTATCTAACTATGGCTACACCTTC	CASSVEKQLSNYGYTF
TRBD2	TRBV4-1	16	TRBJ2-7	.	TGCGCCAGCAGCCAAGATCGGACTAGCGGGAGGAACGAGCAGTACTTC	CASSQDRTSGRNEQYF
TRBD1	TRBV19	16	TRBJ2-6	once	TGTGCCAGTAGGCCTTTGGAAACAGGGGTTGTCAACGTCCTGACTTTC	CASRPLETGVVNVLTF
.	TRBV27	15	TRBJ1-2	.	TGTGCCAGCAGTTTATCGAGCTATTCCTCCTATGGCTACACCTTC	CASSLSSYSSYGYTF
.	TRBV3-1/TRBV3-2	12	TRBJ1-1	.	TGTGCCAGCAGCCATACAATGACTGAAGCTTTCTTT	CASSHTMTEAFF
.	TRBV19	11	TRBJ1-1	.	TGTGCCAGTAACATGAACACTGAAGCTTTCTTT	CASNMNTEAFF
TRBD2	TRBV28	16	TRBJ2-2	.	TGTGCCAGCAGTCTAGCGGGAGGGCCGACCACCGGGGAGCTGTTTTTT	CASSLAGGPTTGELFF
TRBD2	TRBV5-1	13	TRBJ2-2	few	TGCGCCAGCAAGCGGGAACACACCGGGGAGCTGTTTTTT	CASKREHTGELFF
TRBD1	TRBV5-1	21	TRBJ2-6	.	TGCGCCAGCAGCTTGGCGAACATTAGGGACAGACTCCACTCTGGGGCCAACGTCCTGACTTTC	CASSLANIRDRLHSGANVLTF
TRBD2	TRBV9	16	TRBJ2-3	.	TGTGCCAGCAGCGTAGGGCCAGCGGGAGGAATAGATACGCAGTATTTT	CASSVGPAGGIDTQYF
TRBD1	TRBV6-5	14	TRBJ1-1	.	TGTGCCAGTAGGGACAGGGGGCTTAACACTGAAGCTTTCTTT	CASRDRGLNTEAFF
.	TRBV5-5	14	TRBJ2-7	.	TGTGCCAGCAGCTTGGTCCCCACTAGTTGGGAGCAGTACTTC	CASSLVPTSWEQYF
.	TRBV9	13	TRBJ1-2	once	TGTGCCAGCAGCTTAAGGGCAGGGGATGGCTACACCTTC	CASSLRAGDGYTF
TRBD2	TRBV19	19	TRBJ2-7	.	TGTGCCAGTAGTACGCCGACAGGGACTAGCGGAACGGGACCCTACGAGCAGTACTTC	CASSTPTGTSGTGPYEQYF
.	TRBV5-1	14	TRBJ2-3	.	TGCGCCAGCAGCTTGGGGGCTGGCCGGGATACGCAGTATTTT	CASSLGAGRDTQYF
TRBD1	TRBV9	13	TRBJ1-6	.	TGTGCCAGCAGCGAGGACAGGGCGTCACCCCTCCACTTT	CASSEDRASPLHF
.	TRBV5-1	15	TRBJ2-1	.	TGCGCCAGCAGCTTGGCCCCAATGCGTGGCAATGAGCAGTTCTTC	CASSLAPMRGNEQFF
TRBD1	TRBV11-2	14	TRBJ1-2	.	TGTGCCAGCAGCCCCGGACAGGGAAACTATGGCTACACCTTC	CASSPGQGNYGYTF
.	TRBV5-1	11	TRBJ2-7	.	TGCGCCAGCAGGGGCAGGTACGAGCAGTACTTC	CASRGRYEQYF
TRBD2	TRBV10-1	14	TRBJ2-1	.	TGCGCCAGCGGCCGGCTAGCGGGAGAGGGTGAGCAGTTCTTC	CASGRLAGEGEQFF
.	TRBV28	13	TRBJ2-3	.	TGTGCCAGCAGTTTATCGCTAGACGATACGCAGTATTTT	CASSLSLDDTQYF
TRBD1	TRBV5-1	14	TRBJ2-2	.	TGCGCCAGCACCCGACAGGGCGACGTCCGGGAGCTGTTTTTT	CASTRQGDVRELFF
.	TRBV4-1	16	TRBJ1-1	.	TGCGCCAGCAGCCAAGTCGGGCACCCAGGAGGCACTGAAGCTTTCTTT	CASSQVGHPGGTEAFF
.	TRBV7-3	17	TRBJ1-1	.	TGTGCCAGCAGCCCAAGTGGGCTCAGGGCCCCAGGTACTGAAGCTTTCTTT	CASSPSGLRAPGTEAFF
.	TRBV12-3/TRBV12-4	12	TRBJ2-1	.	TGTGCCAGCAATTACGGACTAAATGAGCAGTTCTTC	CASNYGLNEQFF
TRBD2	TRBV19	15	TRBJ2-1	.	TGTGCCAGTACCCCGAAGCGGGGAGCCTACAATGAGCAGTTCTTC	CASTPKRGAYNEQFF
TRBD2	TRBV5-6	16	TRBJ2-1	.	TGTGCCAGCAGAAAACTAGCACAGCGGGAGGACAATGAGCAGTTCTTC	CASRKLAQREDNEQFF
TRBD2	TRBV4-2	15	TRBJ2-1	.	TGTGCCAGCAGCCTCGAGGATAGCGGGAGCAATGAGCAGTTCTTC	CASSLEDSGSNEQFF
.	TRBV19	13	TRBJ2-3	.	TGTGCCAGTAGTCCAACAGGGACAGATACGCAGTATTTT	CASSPTGTDTQYF
TRBD1	TRBV7-2	16	TRBJ2-2	.	TGTGCCAGCAGCATAAGACGAGACAGGGCGTCCGGGGAGCTGTTTTTT	CASSIRRDRASGELFF
.	TRBV4-1	14	TRBJ2-7	.	TGCGCCAGCAGCCAAGTAGGGGTCGGCTACGAGCAGTACTTC	CASSQVGVGYEQYF
.	TRBV7-8	13	TRBJ1-2	.	TGTGCCAGCAGCAGGCAGGGGCGGTATGGCTACACCTTC	CASSRQGRYGYTF